The 8 T cell receptor beta chains below were found in one sample sequenced in a study of CD8 T cells in Susac syndrome. Reverse transcription used about 0.45 to 1 ug RNA and random hexamers. Using its own MiXCR run on the immunoSEQ multiplex PCR reads, TCRdb lists one record per CDR3 protein. The table has 180,000 or so distinct CDR3 sequences, about 96% seen once. The specimen was CD4+ T cells from PBMCs. These receptors were taken from a human donor with multiple sclerosis.

The chain has TRBV11-3 and TRBJ2-2, with D tentatively TRBD2 (6 bases). Per germline, CDR1 SGHNT and CDR2 YENEEA. The V gene lost 5 bases and the J gene lost 6 bases, with 13 bases spanning the gap. The CDR3 has 14 residues. The CDR3 loop is CASSRGRLSGELFF. CDR3 DNA: TGTGCCAGCAGCCGTGGGAGGTTGTCCGGGGAGCTGTTTTTT.

V is TRBV20-1 and J is TRBJ2-7, with TRBD1 as a possible D gene (5 bases). Deletions cut 4 bases from V and 6 bases from J, with 22 bases between. The germline CDR1 and CDR2 sequences are DFQATT and SNEGSKA (reference sequence). This CDR3 is 15 amino acids long. CDR3 coding DNA: TGCAGTGCTACCCGCCCAGGGCTAGGAGTTGGCGAGCAGTACTTC. Translated, it gives CSATRPGLGVGEQYF.

The rearrangement uses TRBV19 and TRBJ1-2; 9 bases line up with TRBD1. This CDR3 comprises 14 residues. The germline V gene encodes CDR1 LNHDA and CDR2 SQIVND (reference sequence). Trimming took 7 bases from V and 3 from J; bases not matched to a gene: 6. The CDR3 is CASTRDRADYGYTF. In DNA form, the CDR3 reads TGTGCCAGTACCCGGGACAGGGCGGACTATGGCTACACCTTC. The whole variable domain, filled in from reference TRBV19 and TRBJ1-2, reads DGGITQSPKYLFRKEGQNVTLSCEQNLNHDAMYWYRQDPGQGLRLIYYSQIVNDFQKGDIAEGYSVSREKKESFPLTVTSAQKNPTAFYLCASTRDRADYGYTFGSGTRLTVV.

This chain links TRBV29-1 with TRBJ1-1; no definite D call. Germline CDR1 is SQVTM and CDR2 is ANQGSEA. This CDR3 has 16 residues. The V end lost 0 bases, the J end lost 4 bases, and 18 bases lay between the germline ends. As DNA, the CDR3 is TGCAGCGTTGAAGACAGCCGGTTTGGAGCGCCCACTGAAGCTTTCTTT. It translates to CSVEDSRFGAPTEAFF.

V and J are TRBV7-6 and TRBJ1-1, with TRBD1 identical over 8 bases. Germline V gene data show CDR1 as SGHVS and CDR2 as FNYEAQ. The trim removed 2 bases at V and 3 bases at J, leaving 2 bases unmatched. The CDR3 consists of 14 residues. CDR3 nucleotide sequence: TGTGCCAGCAGCTTACCGGACAGGGACACTGAAGCTTTCTTT. Its translation: CASSLPDRDTEAFF.

The V call is TRBV30, the J call TRBJ2-3; unclear D gene. The V and J ends lost 2 bases and 7 bases respectively, with 10 bases between them. Germline V gene lookup returns CDR1 GTSNPN and CDR2 SVGIG (reference sequence). This CDR3 contains 12 residues. This CDR3 is CAWSNSMNTQYF. DNA of the CDR3: TGTGCCTGGAGTAATAGTATGAATACGCAGTATTTT.

This chain uses TRBV18 with TRBJ1-2; TRBD1 matches at 7 bases. Per the germline V gene, CDR1 is KGHSH and CDR2 is LQKENI. The V and J ends lost 1 base and 7 bases, in that order; junction bases with no gene match: 9. CDR3 length: 15 residues. The CDR3 reads CASSPRGQAPSGYTF. The CDR3 bases are TGTGCCAGCTCACCACGCGGACAGGCGCCCAGTGGCTACACCTTC. Filled out from reference TRBV18 and TRBJ1-2, the complete variable domain reads NAGVMQNPRHLVRRRGQEARLRCSPMKGHSHVYWYRQLPEEGLKFMVYLQKENIIDESGMPKERFSAEFPKEGPSILRIQQVVRGDSAAYFCASSPRGQAPSGYTFGSGTRLTVV.

V usage is TRBV30 and J usage is TRBJ2-7; tentative D call: TRBD2 (5 bases). Germline CDR1 is GTSNPN and CDR2 is SVGIG (reference sequence). V shed 1 base and J shed 3 bases, with 10 bases lying between them. The CDR3 has 13 residues. CDR3 amino acids: CAWSGASGYEQYF. In DNA form, the CDR3 reads TGTGCCTGGAGTGGAGCCAGCGGCTACGAGCAGTACTTC.